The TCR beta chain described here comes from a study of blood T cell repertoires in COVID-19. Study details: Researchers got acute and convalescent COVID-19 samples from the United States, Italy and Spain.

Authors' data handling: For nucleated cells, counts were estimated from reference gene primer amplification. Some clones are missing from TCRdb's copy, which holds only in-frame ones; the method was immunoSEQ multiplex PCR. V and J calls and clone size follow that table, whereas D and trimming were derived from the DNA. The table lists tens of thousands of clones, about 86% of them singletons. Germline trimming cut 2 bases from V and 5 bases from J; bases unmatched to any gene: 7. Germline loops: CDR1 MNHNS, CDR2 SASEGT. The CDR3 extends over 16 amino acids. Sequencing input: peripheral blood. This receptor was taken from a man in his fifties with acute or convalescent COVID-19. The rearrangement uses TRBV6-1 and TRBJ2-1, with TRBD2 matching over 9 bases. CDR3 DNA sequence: TGTGCCAGCAGTGAAACCCAGCGGGAGGAAAACAATGAGCAGTTCTTC. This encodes CASSETQREENNEQFF.